This record looks at one T cell receptor (beta chain) sequence and its context. No antigen is known for it. PCR primers comprised 60 Vbeta and 13 Jbeta primers. Repertoires were generated with immunoSEQ multiplex PCR, while TCRdb's copy carries only in-frame clones and drops some. The data contain around 130,000 clones, around 75% of them singletons. CDR3 length: 15 residues. V was shortened by 6 bases and J by 7 bases, with 19 bases between the two germline ends. In germline, CDR1 is MRHNA, CDR2 SNTAGT. This sample is part of a study of cytomegalovirus exposure and HLA in healthy donors. Findings of the study overall: Sequencing depth across donors, presence/absence analyses assumed, was roughly uniform.

Sequenced: PBMCs. The V gene is TRBV6-4, the J gene TRBJ2-1; a possible D gene is TRBD1 (5 bases). This TCR derives from a woman aged 25 to 39 in good health and CMV-seronegative. The CDR3: CASSGTLGAANEQFF. DNA of the CDR3: TGTGCCAGCAGCGGCACCCTAGGGGCCGCGAATGAGCAGTTCTTC.